The entry below gives a single T cell receptor (beta chain) sequence along with its context. What it binds is not known. The CDR3 contains 14 residues. J gave up 6 bases and V 3 bases, and 2 bases lay outside the gene matches. The V gene's germline CDR1 is SGHVS and CDR2 FQNEAQ. Synthesis of TCR cDNA relied on 5'RACE template switching, which attached a universal primer site and UMIs. TCRdb re-called the 5' RACE reads with MiXCR, one entry per CDR3 protein. This table holds 160,000 or so distinct CDR3 sequences, about 7% found once. This record belongs to a study of T cells after yellow fever vaccination. Overall study results and limits: Researchers report a weaker secondary response that nonetheless peaked faster, day 5 versus 15. Primary-vaccination clones mostly resurfaced post-booster (around 95% CD4, 75% to 90% CD8). Only a minor proportion of clonotypes was detected across both CD4 and CD8 compartments.

The TCR originated in a man between 18 and 29 years old who received the YFV17D yellow fever vaccine. The source material was CD4+ T cells sorted from PBMCs, sampled less than 6 days after the first yellow fever vaccination. The genes are TRBV7-8 and TRBJ1-6; TRBD1 agrees at 7 bases. The CDR3 DNA reads as TGTGCCAGCAGCTTCAGACAGGGTAATTCACCCCTCCACTTT. Protein product: CASSFRQGNSPLHF.